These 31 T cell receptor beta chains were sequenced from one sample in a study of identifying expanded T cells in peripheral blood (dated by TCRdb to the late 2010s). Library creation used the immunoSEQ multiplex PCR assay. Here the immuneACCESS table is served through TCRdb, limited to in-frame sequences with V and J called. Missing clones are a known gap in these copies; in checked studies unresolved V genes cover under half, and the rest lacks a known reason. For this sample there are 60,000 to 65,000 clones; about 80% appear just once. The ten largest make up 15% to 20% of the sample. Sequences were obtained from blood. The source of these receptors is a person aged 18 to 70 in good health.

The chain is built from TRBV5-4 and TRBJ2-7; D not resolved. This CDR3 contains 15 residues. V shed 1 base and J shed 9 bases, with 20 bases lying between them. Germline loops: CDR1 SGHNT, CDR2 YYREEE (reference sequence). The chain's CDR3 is CASSLRRGPNEAQYF. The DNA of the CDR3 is TGTGCCAGCAGCTTGCGGCGTGGGCCCAATGAAGCGCAGTACTTC. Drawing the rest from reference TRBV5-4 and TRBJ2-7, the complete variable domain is ETGVTQSPTHLIKTRGQQVTLRCSSQSGHNTVSWYQQALGQGPQFIFQYYREEENGRGNFPPRFSGLQFPNYSSELNVNALELDDSALYLCASSLRRGPNEAQYFGPGTRLTVT.

CDR3 residues: CASSKGPRQGRPYEQYF. The CDR3 DNA is TGTGCCAGCAGCAAAGGTCCTAGACAGGGGCGGCCCTACGAGCAGTACTTC. The chain links TRBV21-1 to TRBJ2-7; TRBD1 reflects the table's D call only, with no check against the DNA. TRBV21-1 is deemed a pseudogene. The CDR3 has 17 residues.

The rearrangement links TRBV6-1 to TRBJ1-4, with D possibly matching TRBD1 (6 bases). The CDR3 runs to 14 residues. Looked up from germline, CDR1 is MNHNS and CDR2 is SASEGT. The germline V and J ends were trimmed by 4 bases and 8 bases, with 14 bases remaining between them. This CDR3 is CASSVGGGVEKLFF. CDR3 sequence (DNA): TGTGCCAGCAGTGTGGGAGGGGGAGTCGAAAAACTGTTTTTT.

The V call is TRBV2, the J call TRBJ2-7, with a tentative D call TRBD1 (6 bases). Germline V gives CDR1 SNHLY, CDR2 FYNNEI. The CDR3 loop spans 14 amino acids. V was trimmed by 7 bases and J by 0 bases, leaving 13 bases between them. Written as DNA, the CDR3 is TGTGCCAGCATTGACAGGCCGAGCTCCTACGAGCAGTACTTC. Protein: CASIDRPSSYEQYF.

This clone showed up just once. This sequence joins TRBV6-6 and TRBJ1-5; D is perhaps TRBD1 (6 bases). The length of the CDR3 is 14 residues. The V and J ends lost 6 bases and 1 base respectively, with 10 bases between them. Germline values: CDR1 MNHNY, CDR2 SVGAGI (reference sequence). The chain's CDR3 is CASREQGSNQPQHF. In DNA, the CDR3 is TGTGCCAGCAGGGAACAGGGCAGCAATCAGCCCCAGCATTTT.

The CDR3 sequence is CASSPSGGTGELFF. The CDR3 DNA reads TGCGCCAGCAGCCCTAGCGGGGGCACCGGGGAGCTGTTTTTT. This chain connects TRBV5-1 to TRBJ2-2; TRBD2 agrees at 10 bases. The junction had 1 base not matched to a gene; V was cut back by 4 bases and J by 4 bases. This CDR3 contains 14 residues. Germline V gene data show CDR1 as SGHRS and CDR2 as YFSETQ.

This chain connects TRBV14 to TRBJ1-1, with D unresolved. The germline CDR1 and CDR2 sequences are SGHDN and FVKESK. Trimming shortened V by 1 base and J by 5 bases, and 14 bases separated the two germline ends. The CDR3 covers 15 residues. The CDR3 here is CASSQGTSVGTEAFF. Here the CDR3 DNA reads TGTGCCAGCAGCCAAGGGACCAGTGTAGGAACTGAAGCTTTCTTT.

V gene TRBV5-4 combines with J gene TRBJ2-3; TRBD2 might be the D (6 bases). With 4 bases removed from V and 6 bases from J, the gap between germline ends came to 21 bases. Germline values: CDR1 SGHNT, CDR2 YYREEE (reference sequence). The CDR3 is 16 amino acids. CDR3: CASSAGTAHLGDTQYF. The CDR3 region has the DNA TGTGCCAGCAGCGCCGGGACTGCCCATCTGGGGGATACGCAGTATTTT.

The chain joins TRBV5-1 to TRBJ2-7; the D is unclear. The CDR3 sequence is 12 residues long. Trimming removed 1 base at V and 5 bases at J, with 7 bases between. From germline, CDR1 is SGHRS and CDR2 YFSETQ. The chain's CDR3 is CASSLPSNEQYF. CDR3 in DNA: TGCGCCAGCAGCTTGCCAAGTAACGAGCAGTACTTC.

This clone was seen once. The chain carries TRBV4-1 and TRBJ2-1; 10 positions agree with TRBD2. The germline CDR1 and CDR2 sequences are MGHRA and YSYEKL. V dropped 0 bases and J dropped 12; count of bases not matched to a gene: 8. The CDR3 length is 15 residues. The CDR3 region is CASSQDDLAGARQFF. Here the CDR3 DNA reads TGCGCCAGCAGCCAAGATGACCTAGCGGGGGCACGGCAGTTCTTC.

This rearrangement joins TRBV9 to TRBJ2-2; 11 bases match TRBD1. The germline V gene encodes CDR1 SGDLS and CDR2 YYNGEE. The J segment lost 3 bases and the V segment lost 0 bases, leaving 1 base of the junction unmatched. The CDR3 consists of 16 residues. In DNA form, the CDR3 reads TGTGCCAGCAGCGTAGGGACAGGGGGCCACACCGGGGAGCTGTTTTTT. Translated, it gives CASSVGTGGHTGELFF.

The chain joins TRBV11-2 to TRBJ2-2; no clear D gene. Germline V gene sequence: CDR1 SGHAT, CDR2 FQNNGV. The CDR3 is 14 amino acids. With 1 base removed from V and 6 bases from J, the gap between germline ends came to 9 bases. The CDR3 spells CASSLVQGSGELFF. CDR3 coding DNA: TGTGCCAGCAGCTTAGTCCAAGGTTCCGGGGAGCTGTTTTTT.

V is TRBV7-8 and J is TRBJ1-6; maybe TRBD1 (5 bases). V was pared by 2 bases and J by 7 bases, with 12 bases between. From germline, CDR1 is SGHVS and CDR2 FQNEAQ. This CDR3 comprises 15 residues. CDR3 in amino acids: CASSLRRGPNSPLHF. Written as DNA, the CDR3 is TGTGCCAGCAGCTTACGCCGGGGACCAAATTCACCCCTCCACTTT.

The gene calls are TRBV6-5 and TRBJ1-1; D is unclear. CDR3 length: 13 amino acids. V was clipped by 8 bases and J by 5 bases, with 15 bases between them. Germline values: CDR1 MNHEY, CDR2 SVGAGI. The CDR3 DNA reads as TGTGCCAGCTCCGTTGGATCGCGGACTGAAGCTTTCTTT. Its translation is CASSVGSRTEAFF.

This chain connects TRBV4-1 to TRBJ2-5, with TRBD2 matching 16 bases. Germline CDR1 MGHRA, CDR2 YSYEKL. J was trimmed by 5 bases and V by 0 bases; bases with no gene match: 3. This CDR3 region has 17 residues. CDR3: CASSQEGLAGGHETQYF. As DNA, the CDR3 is TGCGCCAGCAGCCAAGAGGGACTAGCGGGGGGGCACGAGACCCAGTACTTC.

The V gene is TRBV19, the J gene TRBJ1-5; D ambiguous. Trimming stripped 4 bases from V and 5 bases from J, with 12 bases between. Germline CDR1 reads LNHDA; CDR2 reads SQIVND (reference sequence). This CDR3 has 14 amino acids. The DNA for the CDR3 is TGTGCCAGTAGTAATCCCTACACCGATCAGCCCCAGCATTTT. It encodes CASSNPYTDQPQHF.

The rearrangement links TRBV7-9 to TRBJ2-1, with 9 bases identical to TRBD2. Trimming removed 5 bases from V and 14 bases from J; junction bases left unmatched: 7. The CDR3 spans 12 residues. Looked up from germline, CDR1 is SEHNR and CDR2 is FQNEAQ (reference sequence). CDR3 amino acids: CASSLIAGVKFF. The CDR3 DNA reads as TGTGCCAGCAGCCTAATAGCGGGAGTGAAGTTCTTC.

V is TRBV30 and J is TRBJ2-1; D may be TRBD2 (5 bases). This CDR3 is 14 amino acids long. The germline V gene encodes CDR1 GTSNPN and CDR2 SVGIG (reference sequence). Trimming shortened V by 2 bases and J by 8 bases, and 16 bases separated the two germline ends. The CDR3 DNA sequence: TGTGCCTGGAGTAGCCCAGCGAAGAGGGATGAGCAGTTCTTC. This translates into CAWSSPAKRDEQFF.

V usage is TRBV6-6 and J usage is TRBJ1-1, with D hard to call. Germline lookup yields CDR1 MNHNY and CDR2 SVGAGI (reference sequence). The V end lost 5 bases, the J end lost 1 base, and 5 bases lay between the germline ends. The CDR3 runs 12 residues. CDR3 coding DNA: TGTGCCAGCAGTGCAAGGAACACTGAAGCTTTCTTT. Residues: CASSARNTEAFF.

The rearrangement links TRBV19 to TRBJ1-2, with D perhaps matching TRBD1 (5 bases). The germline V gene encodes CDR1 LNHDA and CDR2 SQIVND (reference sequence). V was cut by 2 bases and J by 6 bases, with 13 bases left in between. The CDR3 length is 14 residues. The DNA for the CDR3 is TGTGCCAGTAGTATAAGGGACCCAACGCATGGCTACACCTTC. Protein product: CASSIRDPTHGYTF.

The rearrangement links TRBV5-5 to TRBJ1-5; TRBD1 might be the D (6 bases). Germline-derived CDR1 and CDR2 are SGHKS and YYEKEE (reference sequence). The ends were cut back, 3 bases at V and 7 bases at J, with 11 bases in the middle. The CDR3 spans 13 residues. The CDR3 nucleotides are TGTGCCAGCAGCTCGACGGGGGCGCAGCCCCAGCATTTT. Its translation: CASSSTGAQPQHF.

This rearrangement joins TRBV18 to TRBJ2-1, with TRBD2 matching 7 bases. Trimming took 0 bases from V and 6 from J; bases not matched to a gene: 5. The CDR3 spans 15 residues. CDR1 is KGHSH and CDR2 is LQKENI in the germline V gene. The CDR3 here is CASSPPAGEVNEQFF. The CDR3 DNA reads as TGTGCCAGCTCACCACCGGCGGGAGAGGTCAATGAGCAGTTCTTC.

The CDR3 region has the DNA TGTGCCAGCAGATTCACGGAGTTAGATACGCAGTATTTT. Translating it yields CASRFTELDTQYF. J is TRBJ2-3 and V is TRBV6-5; D not resolved. Germline V CDR1 and CDR2: MNHEY, SVGAGI. With 6 bases removed from V and 5 bases from J, the gap between germline ends came to 12 bases. This CDR3 region has 13 residues.

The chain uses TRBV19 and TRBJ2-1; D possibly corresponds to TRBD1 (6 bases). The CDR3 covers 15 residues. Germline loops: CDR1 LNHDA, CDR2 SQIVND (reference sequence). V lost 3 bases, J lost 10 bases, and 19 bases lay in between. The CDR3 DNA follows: TGTGCCAGTAGTATTGAGGCGTATGAGGGGGACGAGCAGTTCTTC. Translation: CASSIEAYEGDEQFF.

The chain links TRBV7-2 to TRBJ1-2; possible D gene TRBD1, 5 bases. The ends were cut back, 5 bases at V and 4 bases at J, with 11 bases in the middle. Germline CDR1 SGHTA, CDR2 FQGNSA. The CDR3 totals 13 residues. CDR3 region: CASSAQGVYGYTF. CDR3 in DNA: TGTGCCAGCAGCGCCCAGGGTGTCTATGGCTACACCTTC.

CDR3 bases: TGTGCCATCAGTGTTAAGAGGAACACTGAAGCTTTCTTT. Its translation: CAISVKRNTEAFF. The chain is built from TRBV10-3 and TRBJ1-1; D unclear. Germline lookup yields CDR1 ENHRY and CDR2 SYGVKD. The CDR3 spans 13 residues. Trimming cost V 4 bases and J 1 base, with 7 bases left between them.

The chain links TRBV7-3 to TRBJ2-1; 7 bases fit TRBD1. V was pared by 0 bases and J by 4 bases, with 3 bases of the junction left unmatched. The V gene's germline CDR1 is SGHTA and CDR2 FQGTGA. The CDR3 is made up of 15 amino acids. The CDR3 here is CASSLTTGRYNEQFF. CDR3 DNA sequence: TGTGCCAGCAGCTTAACGACAGGGCGATACAATGAGCAGTTCTTC. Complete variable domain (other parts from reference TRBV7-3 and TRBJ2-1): GAGVSQTPSNKVTEKGKYVELRCDPISGHTALYWYRQSLGQGPEFLIYFQGTGAADDSGLPNDRFFAVRPEGSVSTLKIQRTERGDSAVYLCASSLTTGRYNEQFFGPGTRLTVL.

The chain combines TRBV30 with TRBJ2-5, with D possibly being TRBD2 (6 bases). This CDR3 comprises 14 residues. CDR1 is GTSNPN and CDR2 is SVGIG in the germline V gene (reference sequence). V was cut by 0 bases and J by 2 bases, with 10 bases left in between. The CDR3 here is CAWSVLSGQETQYF. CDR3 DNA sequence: TGTGCCTGGAGTGTACTGAGCGGGCAAGAGACCCAGTACTTC.

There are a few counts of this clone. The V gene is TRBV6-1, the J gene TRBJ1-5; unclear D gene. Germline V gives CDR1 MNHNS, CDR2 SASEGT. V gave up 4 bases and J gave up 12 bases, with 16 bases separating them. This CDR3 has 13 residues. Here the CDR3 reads CASSVLTGADQHF. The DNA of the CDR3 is TGTGCCAGCAGTGTTCTAACGGGCGCCGACCAGCATTTT.

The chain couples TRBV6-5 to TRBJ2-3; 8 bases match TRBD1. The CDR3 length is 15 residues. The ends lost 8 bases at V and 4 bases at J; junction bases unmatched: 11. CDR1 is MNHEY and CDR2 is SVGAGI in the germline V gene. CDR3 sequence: CASGSRGQGADTQYF. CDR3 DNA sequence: TGTGCCAGCGGAAGTAGAGGACAGGGTGCAGATACGCAGTATTTT.

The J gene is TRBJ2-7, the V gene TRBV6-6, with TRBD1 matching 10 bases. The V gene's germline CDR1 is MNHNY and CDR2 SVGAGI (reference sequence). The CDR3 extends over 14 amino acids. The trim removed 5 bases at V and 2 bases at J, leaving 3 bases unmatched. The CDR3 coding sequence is TGTGCCAGCAGTCCAGGACAGGGGGCCTACGAGCAGTACTTC. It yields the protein CASSPGQGAYEQYF.